What follows is one T cell receptor beta chain and its context. This sample was taken from a study of T cell changes during pregnancy in multiple sclerosis. The CDR3 is 17 amino acids. Germline loops: CDR1 MGHRA, CDR2 YSYEKL. The V end lost 1 base, the J end lost 4 bases, and 19 bases lay between the germline ends. The table came from immunoSEQ multiplex PCR; TCRdb's copy has only in-frame clones and leaves some out. The sample holds 65,000 to 90,000 clones, approximately 93% seen once. This receptor was identified in a female donor with multiple sclerosis, enrolled in a pregnancy study. Sequenced material: peripheral blood, taken in the first trimester of pregnancy. The chain is built from TRBV4-1 and TRBJ1-2; D perhaps matches TRBD1 (5 bases). The CDR3 region is CASSQASRSQTVYGYTF. The CDR3 DNA reads TGCGCCAGCAGCCAAGCCAGTAGATCACAGACAGTCTATGGCTACACCTTC.